This record covers a single T cell receptor beta chain. This entry is derived from a study of PD-L1 blockade in urothelial cancer. This table comes from immunoSEQ multiplex PCR, and its TCRdb copy is limited to in-frame clones, with some not included. Among 57,000 or so clones, about 80% were seen once, and the ten largest hold approximately 4.7%. The CDR3 is 16 residues long. Unmatched junction bases numbered 8, after V lost 0 bases and J lost 8 bases. Per germline, CDR1 SGHRS and CDR2 YFSETQ. This TCR came from a man between 65 and 85 years old with urothelial cancer. This specimen was PBMCs, taken around atezolizumab (anti-PD-L1) treatment. The chain has TRBV5-1 and TRBJ2-2; 9 positions agree with TRBD2. The CDR3 loop reads CASSLEVAGARGELFF. CDR3 nucleotides: TGCGCCAGCAGCTTGGAAGTAGCGGGAGCGCGGGGGGAGCTGTTTTTT.